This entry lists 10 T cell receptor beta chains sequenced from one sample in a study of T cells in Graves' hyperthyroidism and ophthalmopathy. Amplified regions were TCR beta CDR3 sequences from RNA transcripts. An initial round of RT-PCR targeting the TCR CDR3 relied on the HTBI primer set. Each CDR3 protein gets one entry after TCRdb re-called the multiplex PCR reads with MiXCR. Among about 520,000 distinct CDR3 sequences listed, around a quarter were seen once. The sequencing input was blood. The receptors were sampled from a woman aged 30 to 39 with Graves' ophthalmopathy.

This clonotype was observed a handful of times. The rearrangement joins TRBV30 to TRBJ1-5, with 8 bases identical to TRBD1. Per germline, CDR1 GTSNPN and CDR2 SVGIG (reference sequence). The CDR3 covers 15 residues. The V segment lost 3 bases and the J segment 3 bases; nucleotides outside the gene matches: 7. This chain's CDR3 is CAWRATDRDNQPQHF. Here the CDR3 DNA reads TGTGCCTGGAGGGCAACGGACAGGGACAATCAGCCCCAGCATTTT.

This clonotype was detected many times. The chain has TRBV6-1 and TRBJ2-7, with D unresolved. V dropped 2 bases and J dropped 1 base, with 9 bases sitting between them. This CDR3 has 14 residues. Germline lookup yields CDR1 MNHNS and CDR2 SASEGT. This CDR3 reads CASSESDVSYEQYF. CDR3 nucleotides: TGTGCCAGCAGTGAATCGGACGTTTCCTACGAGCAGTACTTC.

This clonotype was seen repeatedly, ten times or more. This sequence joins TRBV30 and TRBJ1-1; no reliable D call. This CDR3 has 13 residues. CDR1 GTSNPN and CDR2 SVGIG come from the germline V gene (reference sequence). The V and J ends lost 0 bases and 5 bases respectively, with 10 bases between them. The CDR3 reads CAWSVLGKTEAFF. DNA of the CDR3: TGTGCCTGGAGTGTATTGGGTAAAACTGAAGCTTTCTTT.

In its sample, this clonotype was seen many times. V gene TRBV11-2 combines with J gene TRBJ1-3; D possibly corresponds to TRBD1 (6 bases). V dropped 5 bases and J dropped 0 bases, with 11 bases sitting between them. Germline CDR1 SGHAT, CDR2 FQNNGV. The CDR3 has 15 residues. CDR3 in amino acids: CASSGGPLSGNTIYF. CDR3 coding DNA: TGTGCCAGCAGCGGGGGCCCGCTCTCTGGAAACACCATATATTTT.

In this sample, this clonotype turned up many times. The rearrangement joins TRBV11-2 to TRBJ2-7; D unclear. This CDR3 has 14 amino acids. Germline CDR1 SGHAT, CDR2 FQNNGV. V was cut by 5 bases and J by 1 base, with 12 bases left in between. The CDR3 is CASSPTYGSYEQYF. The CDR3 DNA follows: TGTGCCAGCAGCCCGACCTACGGATCCTACGAGCAGTACTTC.

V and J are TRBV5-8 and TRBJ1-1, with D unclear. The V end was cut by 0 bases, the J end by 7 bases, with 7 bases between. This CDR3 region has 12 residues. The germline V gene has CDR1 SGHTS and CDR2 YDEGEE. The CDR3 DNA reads TGTGCCAGCAGCTTGGCGCGGCTTGAAGCTTTCTTT. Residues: CASSLARLEAFF.

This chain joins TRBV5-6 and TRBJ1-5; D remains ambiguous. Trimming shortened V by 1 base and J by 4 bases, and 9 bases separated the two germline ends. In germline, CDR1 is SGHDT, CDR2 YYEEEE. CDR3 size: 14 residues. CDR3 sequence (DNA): TGTGCCAGCAGCTTGTGGTTAGGGAATCAGCCCCAGCATTTT. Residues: CASSLWLGNQPQHF.

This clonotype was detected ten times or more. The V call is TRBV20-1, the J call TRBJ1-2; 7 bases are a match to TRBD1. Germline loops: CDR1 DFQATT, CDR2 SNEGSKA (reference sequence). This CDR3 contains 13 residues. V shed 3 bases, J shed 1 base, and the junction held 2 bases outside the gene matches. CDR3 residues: CSASGTDNYGYTF. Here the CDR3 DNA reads TGCAGTGCTAGCGGGACAGATAACTATGGCTACACCTTC.

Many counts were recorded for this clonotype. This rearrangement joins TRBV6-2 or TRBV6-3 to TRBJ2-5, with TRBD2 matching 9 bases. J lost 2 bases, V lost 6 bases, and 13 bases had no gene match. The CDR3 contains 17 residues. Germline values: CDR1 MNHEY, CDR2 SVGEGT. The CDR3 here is CASSHRVAAGGQETQYF. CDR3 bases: TGTGCCAGCAGCCACCGCGTGGCAGCGGGGGGACAAGAGACCCAGTACTTC.

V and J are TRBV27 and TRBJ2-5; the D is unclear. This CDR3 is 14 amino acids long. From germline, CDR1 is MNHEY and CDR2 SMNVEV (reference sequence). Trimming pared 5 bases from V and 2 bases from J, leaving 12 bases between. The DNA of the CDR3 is TGTGCCAGCAGTAAGTCGAGTCGACAAGAGACCCAGTACTTC. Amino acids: CASSKSSRQETQYF.